Listed below are T cell receptor beta chains from one sample, sequenced in a study of T cell responses to AZD1222 COVID-19 vaccine. TCRdb keeps only in-frame clones here, not all; method: immunoSEQ multiplex PCR. This sample has roughly 100,000 clones, with about nine tenths found just once. Sequenced here: peripheral blood, sampled on day 0 of AZD1222 vaccination. All receptors derive from an adult in good health. CDR3s include the opening cysteine and the closing phenylalanine or tryptophan. The order of the fields is clone size, V gene, CDR3 length, J gene, CDR3 protein. The listing skips clone size in some rows; elsewhere it reads once, few, many or a size class.

-	TRBV18	15	TRBJ1-1	CASSPVGTASTEAFF
-	TRBV7-8	14	TRBJ2-3	CASSLSTGRDTQYF
-	TRBV4-2	13	TRBJ1-5	CASSQDRDQPQHF
-	TRBV2	14	TRBJ2-5	CASSRQGARETQYF
-	TRBV19	15	TRBJ2-3	CATPSGGLDTDTQYF
few	TRBV4-2	14	TRBJ2-2	CASSPGQNTGELFF
-	TRBV19	13	TRBJ1-1	CASMDRGPGEAFF
-	TRBV12-1	16	TRBJ2-4	CASSPWHLEAKNIQYF
-	TRBV5-1	15	TRBJ2-3	CASSLGGNVADTQYF
-	TRBV20-1	11	TRBJ2-5	CSVSDRETQYF
-	TRBV12-5	19	TRBJ1-5	CASGLVLTQGSGGNQPQHF
-	TRBV5-1	14	TRBJ1-1	CASSLTGADTEAFF
once	TRBV4-1	18	TRBJ2-7	CASSQEGVTAPNSYEQYF
once	TRBV9	14	TRBJ1-1	CASSVAGRDTEAFF
-	TRBV6-5	14	TRBJ2-3	CASKTSGGSDTQYF
-	TRBV15	18	TRBJ1-2	CATSRDVLGGATDYGYTF
-	TRBV11-3	12	TRBJ2-2	CASTDQTGELFF
-	TRBV7-3	15	TRBJ1-3	CAKDGHSVSGNTIYF
-	TRBV13	13	TRBJ2-2	CASSWAVTGELFF
-	TRBV5-5	15	TRBJ1-1	CASSLNPGINTEAFF
-	TRBV7-6	14	TRBJ2-7	CASSLGQGTGEQYF
-	TRBV10-2	13	TRBJ1-2	CASSVDRVFGYTF
-	TRBV3-1/TRBV3-2	17	TRBJ1-4	CASSQVYQQGAKEKLFF
-	TRBV4-1	14	TRBJ2-7	CASSHTDSSYEQYF
-	TRBV5-4	13	TRBJ2-2	CASSPTSLGELFF
-	TRBV5-1	14	TRBJ1-1	CASRPDGGGTEAFF